This entry concerns a single T cell receptor (beta chain). Its antigen is not known. This sample is part of a study of Ad26.COV2.S vaccination and SARS-CoV-2 variants. Findings and caveats of the study: Vaccine and placebo groups showed comparable non-spike TCR breadth.

Per germline, CDR1 LGHNT and CDR2 FRNRAP. The CDR3 spans 19 residues. With V trimmed by 0 bases and J by 1 base, 9 bases remained unmatched. Treatment meaning: around 19 received Ad26.COV2.S at low or high dose, single or two shots; 5 received placebo; per-sample allocation not given. Specimens were obtained on day 63 following the first vaccine or placebo injection. Assay: immunoSEQ multiplex PCR; the TCRdb copy retains only in-frame clones and omits some. Among 430,000 or so clones listed, 90% were seen once. The sequence derives from a person aged 18 to 59 who received the Ad26.COV2.S COVID-19 vaccine or a placebo. Sequencing used peripheral blood, obtained in a trial of Ad26.COV2.S vaccine versus placebo. V is TRBV12-5 and J is TRBJ2-7, with 13 bases aligning to TRBD2. This CDR3 reads CASGLVRLLAGGPSYEQYF. CDR3 nucleotides: TGTGCTAGTGGTTTGGTTCGGCTACTAGCGGGAGGGCCTTCCTACGAGCAGTACTTC.